This T cell receptor (beta chain) was recovered during a study of Graves' ophthalmopathy and Graves' hyperthyroidism. General study points: The model's prediction of ophthalmopathy progression had roughly 71% sensitivity and 72% to 80% specificity.

There are a few counts of this clonotype. Its antigen is not known. Deletions cut 2 bases from V and 0 bases from J, with 14 bases between. There are 16 residues in the CDR3. Germline CDR1 reads SGHVS; CDR2 reads FQNEAQ. The TCR beta CDR3 regions underwent amplification from RNA transcripts. RT-PCR with HTBI primers came first, then second-round multiplex PCR. One entry per CDR3 protein results from TCRdb running MiXCR on the multiplex PCR reads. This sample has 660,000 or so distinct CDR3 sequences, with about 40% found just once. Sequenced input: peripheral blood. The TCR originated in an adult man with Graves' ophthalmopathy. This sequence joins TRBV7-8 and TRBJ2-7; D is unresolved. DNA for the CDR3: TGTGCCAGCAGCTTATATGCCCCTGGCGGCTCCTACGAGCAGTACTTC. Translation gives CASSLYAPGGSYEQYF.